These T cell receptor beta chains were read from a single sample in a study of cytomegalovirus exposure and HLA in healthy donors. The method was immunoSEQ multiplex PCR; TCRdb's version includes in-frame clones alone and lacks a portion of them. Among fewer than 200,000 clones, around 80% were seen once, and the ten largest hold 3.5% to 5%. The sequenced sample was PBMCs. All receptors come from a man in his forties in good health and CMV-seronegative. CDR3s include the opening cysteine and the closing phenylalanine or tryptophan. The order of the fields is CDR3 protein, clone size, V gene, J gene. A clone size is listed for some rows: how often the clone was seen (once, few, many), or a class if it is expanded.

CDR3aa: CASSAPGGPNEKLFF; abundance: -; v_gene: TRBV9; j_gene: TRBJ1-4
CDR3aa: CASMQGLGTEAFF; abundance: -; v_gene: TRBV28; j_gene: TRBJ1-1
CDR3aa: CASSADSLNTEAFF; abundance: few; v_gene: TRBV2; j_gene: TRBJ1-1
CDR3aa: CASSQEEYGTYEQYF; abundance: few; v_gene: TRBV4-1; j_gene: TRBJ2-7
CDR3aa: CATRNRGRDTEAFF; abundance: -; v_gene: TRBV15; j_gene: TRBJ1-1
CDR3aa: CASSLSPGVGSYGYTF; abundance: -; v_gene: TRBV27; j_gene: TRBJ1-2
CDR3aa: CASSSPQEQFF; abundance: -; v_gene: TRBV5-1; j_gene: TRBJ2-1
CDR3aa: CASSDRYPGNTIYF; abundance: -; v_gene: TRBV9; j_gene: TRBJ1-3
CDR3aa: CASSRGENEQFF; abundance: -; v_gene: TRBV5-1; j_gene: TRBJ2-1
CDR3aa: CASSLATTNTGELFF; abundance: -; v_gene: TRBV7-2; j_gene: TRBJ2-2
CDR3aa: CASSEAPGQNTDTQYF; abundance: -; v_gene: TRBV2; j_gene: TRBJ2-3
CDR3aa: CASSQGTGLERYF; abundance: -; v_gene: TRBV4-1; j_gene: TRBJ2-7
CDR3aa: CASRTFNDGTNEKLFF; abundance: -; v_gene: TRBV5-4; j_gene: TRBJ1-4
CDR3aa: CASSFLDGREGYEQYF; abundance: -; v_gene: TRBV5-4; j_gene: TRBJ2-7
CDR3aa: CAWSAGQGHEKLFF; abundance: -; v_gene: TRBV30; j_gene: TRBJ1-4
CDR3aa: CASSLTGPPHEQYF; abundance: -; v_gene: TRBV10-1; j_gene: TRBJ2-7
CDR3aa: CASSLNQGALYEQYF; abundance: -; v_gene: TRBV11-1; j_gene: TRBJ2-7